The 25 T cell receptor beta chains reported below all come from one sample, sequenced in a study of post-analysis software for immune sequencing data. No antigen has been identified for these receptors. The study's findings and limits: Patients carried roughly 5 TRBV segments more frequently than controls did, and TRBV5-6, TRBV5-1 and TRBV20-1 were among them.

Every TCR beta cDNA library bore unique molecular identifiers. TCRdb redid the calling of the PCR reads with MiXCR, one entry per CDR3 protein. Here the sample spans hundreds of thousands of distinct CDR3 sequences, 30% to 45% being singletons. Sequenced sample: blood. All receptors come from a girl aged 5-17 years with multiple sclerosis.

This clonotype appeared many times. CDR3 region: CATSRDRGRTEAFF. CDR3 sequence (DNA): TGTGCCACCAGCAGGGACAGGGGGCGCACTGAAGCTTTCTTT. The rearrangement links TRBV15 to TRBJ1-1, with TRBD1 identical over 11 bases. The germline V gene has CDR1 LNHNV and CDR2 YYDKDF (reference sequence). CDR3 length: 14 amino acids. Germline trimming cut 3 bases from V and 4 bases from J; bases unmatched to any gene: 1. Full variable domain (missing parts from reference TRBV15 and TRBJ1-1): DAMVIQNPRYQVTQFGKPVTLSCSQTLNHNVMYWYQQKSSQAPKLLFHYYDKDFNNEADTPDNFQSRRPNTSFCFLDIRSPGLGDTAMYLCATSRDRGRTEAFFGQGTRLTVV.

This clonotype has at least ten counts. The rearrangement uses TRBV4-1 and TRBJ2-5; D gene uncertain. CDR1 and CDR2 from the germline V gene are MGHRA and YSYEKL. The ends were cut back, 3 bases at V and 2 bases at J, with 4 bases in the middle. The length of the CDR3 is 12 residues. In nucleotides, the CDR3 is TGCGCCAGCAGCCACCCGCAAGAGACCCAGTACTTC. Translation: CASSHPQETQYF.

Comment on this clonotype: A read error is possible here, since a much larger clone lies one base away. The chain has TRBV29-1 and TRBJ2-3; D may be TRBD2 (6 bases). Trimming shortened V by 3 bases and J by 4 bases, and 14 bases separated the two germline ends. Looked up from germline, CDR1 is SQVTM and CDR2 is ANQGSEA. The CDR3 extends over 14 amino acids. The CDR3 DNA is TGCAGCGTTGAGGCGGGGAGTGGCGCAGATACGCAGTATTTT. It codes for CSVEAGSGADTQYF.

This clonotype turned up a few times. The V gene is TRBV6-1, the J gene TRBJ1-2; TRBD1 is a possible D gene (5 bases). This CDR3 has 17 amino acids. V was trimmed by 3 bases and J by 1 base, leaving 18 bases between them. Germline CDR1 reads MNHNS; CDR2 reads SASEGT. This CDR3 is CASSDPGGTANNYGYTF. The DNA of the CDR3 is TGTGCCAGCAGTGACCCGGGCGGGACGGCTAATAACTATGGCTACACCTTC.

This clonotype was counted between two and nine times. The chain uses TRBV6-5 and TRBJ1-4; a weak D match, TRBD1 (5 bases). The CDR3 has 14 amino acids. The germline CDR1 and CDR2 sequences are MNHEY and SVGAGI. Deletions cut 6 bases from V and 7 bases from J, with 15 bases between. The CDR3 loop is CASRDASGTEKLFF. The DNA for the CDR3 is TGTGCCAGCAGAGACGCTTCGGGGACTGAAAAACTGTTTTTT.

This clonotype was detected only a few times. V usage is TRBV12-3 or TRBV12-4 and J usage is TRBJ1-2; D is unresolved. V was shortened by 0 bases and J by 6 bases, with 20 bases between the two germline ends. The length of the CDR3 is 17 residues. The DNA for the CDR3 is TGTGCCAGCAGTTTAGCGCGAGAGGGTGTGGGTCGAAATGGCTACACCTTC. Encoded protein: CASSLAREGVGRNGYTF.

The chain recombines TRBV5-8 with TRBJ1-4, with D perhaps TRBD1 (5 bases). The CDR3 runs to 15 residues. The V end lost 6 bases, the J end lost 8 bases, and 20 bases lay between the germline ends. Germline CDR1 is SGHTS and CDR2 is YDEGEE. This chain's CDR3 is CASNFGLLGGEKLFF. As DNA, the CDR3 is TGTGCCAGCAACTTCGGACTCCTCGGGGGAGAAAAACTGTTTTTT.

The chain recombines TRBV7-9 with TRBJ2-1, with TRBD2 identical over 9 bases. CDR1 is SEHNR, CDR2 FQNEAQ, per germline (reference sequence). The CDR3 runs 15 residues. V lost 5 bases and J lost 4; bases outside the gene matches: 6. The CDR3 sequence: CASSLYSGGYNEQFF. As DNA, the CDR3 is TGTGCCAGCAGCCTATATAGCGGGGGTTACAATGAGCAGTTCTTC.

A remark on this clonotype: At one end the junction does not follow the germline gene, possibly because of a read error. The chain joins TRBV20-1 to TRBJ2-2, with D maybe TRBD1 (6 bases). Germline CDR1 is DFQATT and CDR2 is SNEGSKA (reference sequence). The CDR3 has 14 residues. CDR3 nucleotide sequence: TGCAGTGCTACCAGGGGTCATAACACCGGGGAGCGGTTTTTT. This codes for CSATRGHNTGERFF.

This clonotype appeared a few times. The V call is TRBV10-1, the J call TRBJ2-7; TRBD2 agrees at 12 bases. CDR3 length: 16 residues. Trimming removed 3 bases from V and 1 base from J; junction bases left unmatched: 4. Germline V lookup: CDR1 WNHNN, CDR2 SYGVQD (reference sequence). The CDR3 sequence: CASSDPGLAGSYEQYF. The CDR3 DNA sequence: TGCGCCAGCAGTGACCCTGGACTAGCGGGGTCCTACGAGCAGTACTTC.

As concerns this clonotype: The CDR3 does not close with the conserved phenylalanine or tryptophan, likely indicating a read error. This rearrangement joins TRBV6-1 to TRBJ1-1; 7 nucleotides align to TRBD1. Germline V gene data show CDR1 as MNHNS and CDR2 as SASEGT. The CDR3 extends over 19 amino acids. Trimming took 6 bases from V and 1 from J; bases not matched to a gene: 20. DNA for the CDR3: TGTGCCAGCAGGGAGGTAAAGCGAAGGGGGCTTTTTCCGAACACTGAAGCTTTCTTG. Its protein is CASREVKRRGLFPNTEAFL.

There are a few counts of this clonotype. This chain links TRBV5-1 with TRBJ2-7, with 8 bases that match TRBD2. V was pared by 4 bases and J by 6 bases, with 12 bases of the junction left unmatched. Germline CDR1 is SGHRS and CDR2 is YFSETQ. CDR3 size: 15 residues. The CDR3, as DNA: TGCGCCAGCAGCCTCGGGAGGGGCGCAGGGGTCGAGCAGTACTTC. It codes for CASSLGRGAGVEQYF.

In its sample, this clonotype was seen a few times. This sequence joins TRBV7-9 and TRBJ2-7, with D hard to call. The CDR3 extends over 11 amino acids. The germline gives CDR1 SEHNR, CDR2 FQNEAQ (reference sequence). Trimming shortened V by 5 bases and J by 9 bases, and 11 bases separated the two germline ends. CDR3 sequence: CASSPGRRQYF. The CDR3, as DNA: TGTGCCAGCAGCCCTGGAAGGCGGCAGTACTTC.

Written as DNA, the CDR3 is TGTGCCAGCAGCTTAGGACTAGCGGGGAGACCTCTTAAGAGCCAGTACTTC. It translates to CASSLGLAGRPLKSQYF. The chain combines TRBV7-2 with TRBJ2-5; the match to TRBD2 covers 11 bases. Germline values: CDR1 SGHTA, CDR2 FQGNSA. The junction had 14 bases not matched to a gene; V was cut back by 1 base and J by 10 bases. CDR3 length: 17 amino acids. The entire variable domain, with the rest obtained from reference TRBV7-2 and TRBJ2-5, is as follows: GAGVSQSPSNKVTEKGKDVELRCDPISGHTALYWYRQSLGQGLEFLIYFQGNSAPDKSGLPSDRFSAERTGGSVSTLTIQRTQQEDSAVYLCASSLGLAGRPLKSQYFGPGTRLLVL.

The chain recombines TRBV6-1 with TRBJ2-6, with D uncertain. Germline V lookup: CDR1 MNHNS, CDR2 SASEGT. V was cut by 7 bases and J by 2 bases, with 12 bases left in between. The CDR3 totals 15 residues. CDR3 loop: CASKRAEAGANVLTF. In nucleotides, the CDR3 is TGTGCCAGCAAACGTGCGGAAGCTGGGGCCAACGTCCTGACTTTC.

This clonotype was counted many times. The gene calls are TRBV5-5 and TRBJ2-3; 10 bases line up with TRBD1. The CDR3 totals 15 residues. CDR1 is SGHKS, CDR2 YYEKEE, per germline (reference sequence). V trimming: 5 bases; J trimming: 4 bases; junction bases outside the gene matches: 7. The CDR3 DNA is TGTGCCAGCAGTGGACAGGGGGATATCGCAGATACGCAGTATTTT. Encoded protein: CASSGQGDIADTQYF.

The V gene is TRBV7-2, the J gene TRBJ2-3; D not resolved. Germline V gives CDR1 SGHTA, CDR2 FQGNSA. The CDR3 extends over 15 amino acids. The V gene lost 5 bases and the J gene lost 2 bases, with 14 bases spanning the gap. In DNA form, the CDR3 reads TGTGCCAGCAGCCGGGTGGGTGGAGACACAGATACGCAGTATTTT. Translating it yields CASSRVGGDTDTQYF.

This clonotype occurred a few times. The chain uses TRBV20-1 and TRBJ1-5; D gene ambiguous. The CDR3 length is 13 residues. Trimming took off 0 bases at V and 7 bases at J, with 10 bases between the two ends. Germline CDR1 is DFQATT and CDR2 is SNEGSKA (reference sequence). The CDR3 region is CSARDGREQPQHF. The CDR3 DNA sequence: TGCAGTGCTAGAGATGGCCGAGAACAGCCCCAGCATTTT.

The chain joins TRBV4-2 to TRBJ2-3; 12 positions match TRBD2. The length of the CDR3 is 16 residues. V lost 1 base to trimming and J lost 5 bases; unmatched junction nucleotides: 4. Germline V CDR1 and CDR2: LGHNA, YNFKEQ. CDR3: CASSQASGGAGDTQYF. The CDR3 region has the DNA TGTGCCAGCAGCCAAGCTAGCGGGGGGGCCGGAGATACGCAGTATTTT.

This clonotype showed up just a few times. This chain uses TRBV20-1 with TRBJ2-1; D may match TRBD1 or TRBD2 (7 bases each). V lost 0 bases to trimming and J lost 0 bases, with 12 bases between them. Looked up from germline, CDR1 is DFQATT and CDR2 is SNEGSKA (reference sequence). The CDR3 has 16 residues. Here the CDR3 reads CSARDTRGGSYNEQFF. The CDR3 DNA sequence: TGCAGTGCTAGAGATACCAGGGGGGGCTCCTACAATGAGCAGTTCTTC.

The chain couples TRBV29-1 to TRBJ2-3; 9 nucleotides agree with TRBD1. The CDR3 has 14 residues. J was trimmed by 3 bases and V by 7 bases; bases with no gene match: 8. Germline V gives CDR1 SQVTM, CDR2 ANQGSEA. The DNA for the CDR3 is TGCAGCGCAGGGAGGACAGGGGCGACAGATACGCAGTATTTT. As protein: CSAGRTGATDTQYF.

Many counts were recorded for this clonotype. CDR3 residues: CSVVNREGTKNIQYF. The CDR3 DNA reads as TGCAGCGTGGTCAACAGGGAGGGGACCAAAAACATTCAGTACTTC. The V gene is TRBV29-1, the J gene TRBJ2-4; TRBD2 is a possible D gene (7 bases). V lost 6 bases and J lost 2, with 17 bases in between. Germline assignment: CDR1 SQVTM and CDR2 ANQGSEA. The CDR3 runs 15 residues.

This clonotype was recorded a few times. The V gene is TRBV4-2, the J gene TRBJ2-1, with TRBD2 identical over 7 bases. The CDR3 is 16 amino acids. V shed 0 bases, J shed 4 bases, and the junction held 6 bases outside the gene matches. CDR1 is LGHNA and CDR2 is YNFKEQ in the germline V gene. In DNA form, the CDR3 reads TGTGCCAGCAGCCAAGAAGGCGGGGGTAATTACAATGAGCAGTTCTTC. It translates to CASSQEGGGNYNEQFF.

The chain links TRBV20-1 to TRBJ2-1; D might be TRBD1 or TRBD2, each matching 5 bases. CDR3 length equals 16 residues. The V end was cut by 6 bases, the J end by 0 bases, with 18 bases between. CDR1 is DFQATT and CDR2 is SNEGSKA in the germline V gene (reference sequence). CDR3 coding DNA: TGCAGTGCCCCACCGGGACGAGCGGTCTCCTACAATGAGCAGTTCTTC. This codes for CSAPPGRAVSYNEQFF.

The genes are TRBV10-3 and TRBJ2-7; D possibly corresponds to TRBD2 (6 bases). CDR3 length: 16 amino acids. The V gene lost 4 bases and the J gene lost 7 bases, with 23 bases spanning the gap. The germline V gene encodes CDR1 ENHRY and CDR2 SYGVKD. CDR3 DNA: TGTGCCATCAGTGCCTCCCCTGGACTAACGAGCAGAGAGCAGTACTTC. Its translation is CAISASPGLTSREQYF.